This T cell receptor (beta chain) was retrieved from a study of Graves' ophthalmopathy and Graves' hyperthyroidism. Study-level findings and limits: Both an approximately 68% sensitivity and a roughly 75% specificity characterized the model's predictions of ophthalmopathy progression.

CDR1 and CDR2 (germline): ENHRY, SYGVKD. V lost 10 bases to trimming and J lost 5 bases, with 25 bases between them. The CDR3 has 16 amino acids. RNA transcripts provided the template for amplifying TCR beta CDR3 regions. Second-round multiplex PCR came after a first-round RT-PCR that employed HTBI primers. TCRdb re-called the multiplex PCR reads with MiXCR, one entry per CDR3 protein. The data contain about 550,000 distinct CDR3 sequences, about 40% of them singletons. This clonotype occurred once. Antigen specificity is unknown. The sample comprised peripheral blood or thyroid tissue (not recorded which). The V gene is TRBV10-3, the J gene TRBJ2-3; weak D call: TRBD2 (5 bases). This sequence originates from an adult man with Graves' hyperthyroidism. This CDR3 reads CATADGVVRVGDTQYF. The CDR3 bases are TGTGCCACCGCCGACGGGGTGGTTAGGGTCGGAGATACGCAGTATTTT.